This TCR beta chain emerged from a study of early T cells in non-severe SARS-CoV-2 infection. For the study at large: Bulk RNA taken from unsorted whole blood was sequenced, leaving chains unpaired. Regarding the study as a whole: The matching step, a VDJdb search, favored anti-spike CD8 responses and missed private and CD4 specificities.

This clonotype was recorded many times. Its antigen is unknown. Attachment of unique molecular identifiers was made to individual cDNA molecules. TCRdb passed the 5' RACE reads through MiXCR, listing each CDR3 protein once. The sample consists of 45,000 to 50,000 distinct CDR3 sequences, around 6% of them appearing once. Per germline, CDR1 SQVTM and CDR2 ANQGSEA. The CDR3 runs 12 residues. V was pared by 5 bases and J by 8 bases, with 12 bases between. This sequence originates from an adult who was a healthcare worker with PCR-confirmed SARS-CoV-2 infection or an uninfected control (not recorded which). The source material was whole blood, sampled at baseline. V usage is TRBV29-1 and J usage is TRBJ1-4; possible D gene TRBD1, 6 bases. DNA of the CDR3: TGCAGCGTTCTGGAAAGGGGGGAAAAACTGTTTTTT. Amino acids: CSVLERGEKLFF.